This entry is about one TCR beta chain. TCRdb reprocessed the RT-PCR reads via MiXCR and lists one record per CDR3 protein. Of about 540,000 distinct CDR3 sequences detected, around 25% appear once; the ten largest clones hold 2.5% to 3%. The sample comes from a study of response to subunit inactivated influenza vaccine. CDR1 and CDR2 from the germline V gene are LGHNA and YSLEER. There are 20 residues in the CDR3. J gave up 5 bases and V 0 bases, and 20 bases lay outside the gene matches. These data were likewise used in another study, on T cells expressing NK-cell markers. This second report adds: A 5'RACE template switching approach incorporating UMIs was used to make TCR beta cDNA.

The chain carries TRBV4-3 and TRBJ2-7, with 9 bases identical to TRBD2. The sequence came from a man aged 45-60 years who received an inactivated influenza vaccine. Sequencing was performed on CD4+ T cells sorted from PBMCs, taken roughly 13 days after vaccination. CDR3 nucleotides: TGCGCCAGCAGCCAAGATCTCGGAGGGTTGATAGCGGGGGAGAAAAACGAGCAGTACTTC. This gives the protein CASSQDLGGLIAGEKNEQYF.